The clone carrying this T cell receptor (beta chain) has a count of ten or more. The V segment lost 5 bases and the J segment 7 bases; nucleotides outside the gene matches: 11. Germline assignment: CDR1 MNHNS and CDR2 SASEGT. This CDR3 is 16 amino acids long. Amplified TCR beta CDR3 regions came from RNA transcripts. The TCR CDR3 first-round RT-PCR relied on the HTBI primer set. TCRdb recomputed calls from the multiplex PCR reads with MiXCR, one row per CDR3 protein. The data contain about 400,000 distinct CDR3 sequences, about 14% of them singletons. For the diagnoses, clinical symptoms, serum thyroxine and TRAb, thyroid ultrasound and orbital computed tomography were used. These data originate in a study of T cells in Graves' hyperthyroidism and ophthalmopathy. Study at large: Before treatment of any kind, peripheral blood was taken at initial diagnosis.

The chain employs TRBV6-1 and TRBJ1-6; the match to TRBD1 covers 7 bases. Source material: blood. The sequence derives from a woman aged 30 to 39 with Graves' ophthalmopathy. This CDR3 is CASSRSPRGQNSPLHF. The CDR3 nucleotides read TGTGCCAGCAGTCGGTCCCCCCGGGGACAGAATTCACCCCTCCACTTT.